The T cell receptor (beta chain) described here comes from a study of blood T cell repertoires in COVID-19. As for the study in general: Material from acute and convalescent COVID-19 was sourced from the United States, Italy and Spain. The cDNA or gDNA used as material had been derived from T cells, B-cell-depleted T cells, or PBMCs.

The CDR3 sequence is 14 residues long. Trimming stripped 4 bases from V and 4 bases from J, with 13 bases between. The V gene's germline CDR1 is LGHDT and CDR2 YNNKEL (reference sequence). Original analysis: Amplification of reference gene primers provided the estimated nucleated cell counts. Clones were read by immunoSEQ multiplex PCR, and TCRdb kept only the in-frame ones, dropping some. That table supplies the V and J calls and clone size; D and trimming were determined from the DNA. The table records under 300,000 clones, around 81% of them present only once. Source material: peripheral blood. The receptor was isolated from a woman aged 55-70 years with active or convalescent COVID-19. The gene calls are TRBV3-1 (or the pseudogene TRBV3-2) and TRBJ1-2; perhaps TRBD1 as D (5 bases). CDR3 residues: CASSPPDSLYGYTF. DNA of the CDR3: TGTGCCAGCAGCCCCCCCGACAGCCTCTATGGCTACACCTTC.